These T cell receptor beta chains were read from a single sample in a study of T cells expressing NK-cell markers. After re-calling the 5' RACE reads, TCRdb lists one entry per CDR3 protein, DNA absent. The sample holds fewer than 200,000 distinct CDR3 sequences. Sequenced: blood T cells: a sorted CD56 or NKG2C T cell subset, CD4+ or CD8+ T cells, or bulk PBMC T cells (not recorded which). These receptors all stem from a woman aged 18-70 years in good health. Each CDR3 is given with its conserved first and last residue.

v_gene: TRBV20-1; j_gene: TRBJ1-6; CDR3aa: CSAEGTGGGSPLHF
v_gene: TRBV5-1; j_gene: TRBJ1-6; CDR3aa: CASSQDRPYNSPLHF
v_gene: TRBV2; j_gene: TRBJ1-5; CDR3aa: CASRRDRGEYQPQHF
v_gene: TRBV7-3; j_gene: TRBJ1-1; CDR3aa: CASSLERGINTEAFF
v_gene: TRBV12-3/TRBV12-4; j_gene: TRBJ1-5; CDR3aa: CASSHRELNQPQHF
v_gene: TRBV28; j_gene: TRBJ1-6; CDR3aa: CASRTGFSPLHF
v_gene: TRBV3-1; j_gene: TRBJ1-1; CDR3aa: CASSPISGGTEAFF
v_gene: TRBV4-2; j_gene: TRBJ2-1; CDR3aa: CASSQEGGAFHNEQFF
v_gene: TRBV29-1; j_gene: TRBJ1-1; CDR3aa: CSVERQGYTEAFF
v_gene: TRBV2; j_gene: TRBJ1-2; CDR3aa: CASRDRGTGYTF
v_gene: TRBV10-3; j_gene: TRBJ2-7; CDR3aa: CAISYSSGTSGRASSYEQYF
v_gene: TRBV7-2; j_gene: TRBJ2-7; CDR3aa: CASSSSKSGTGSYEQYF
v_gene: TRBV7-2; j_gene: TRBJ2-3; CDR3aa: CASSFVGGNTDTQYF
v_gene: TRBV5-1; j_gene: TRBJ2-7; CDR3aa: CATTADGTGVYEQYF
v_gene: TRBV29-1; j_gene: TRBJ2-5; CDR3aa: CSVGFQATKETQYF
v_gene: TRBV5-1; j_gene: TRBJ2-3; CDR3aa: CASSDPAGGPPDTQYF
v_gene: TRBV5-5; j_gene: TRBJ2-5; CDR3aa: CASSKTWQETQYF
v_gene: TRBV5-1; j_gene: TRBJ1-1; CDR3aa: CASSRDRGLAFF
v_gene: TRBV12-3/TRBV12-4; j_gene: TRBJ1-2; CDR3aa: CASHQYGTGEGYGYTF
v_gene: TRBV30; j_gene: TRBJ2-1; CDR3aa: CAWTPYADREQFF
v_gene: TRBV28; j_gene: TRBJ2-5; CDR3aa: CAGQALGQKETQYF
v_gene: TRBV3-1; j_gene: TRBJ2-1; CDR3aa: CASSRGSSGDFYNEQFF
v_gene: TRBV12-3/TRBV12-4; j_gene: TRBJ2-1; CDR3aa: CASSLGKDGYNEQFF
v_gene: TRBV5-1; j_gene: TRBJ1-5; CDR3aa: CASSLAPDQPQHF
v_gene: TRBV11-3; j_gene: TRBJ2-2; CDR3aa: CASSPSGGDTGELFF
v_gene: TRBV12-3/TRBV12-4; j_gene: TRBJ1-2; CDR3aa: CASSPNDRVGGYTF
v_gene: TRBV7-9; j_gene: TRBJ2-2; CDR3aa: CASSLASVTGELFF
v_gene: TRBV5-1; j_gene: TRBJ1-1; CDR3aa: CASSSFGGGVTEAFF
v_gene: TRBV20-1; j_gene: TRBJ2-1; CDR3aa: CSAVRISYNEQFF
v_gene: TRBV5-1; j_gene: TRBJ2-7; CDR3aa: CASSLGPSDNEQYF
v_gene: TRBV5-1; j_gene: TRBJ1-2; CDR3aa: CASSLTPGAAGYTF
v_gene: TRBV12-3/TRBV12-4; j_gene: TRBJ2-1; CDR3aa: CASTLAGTHNEQFF
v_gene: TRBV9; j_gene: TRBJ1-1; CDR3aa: CASSVGRQRRTEAFF